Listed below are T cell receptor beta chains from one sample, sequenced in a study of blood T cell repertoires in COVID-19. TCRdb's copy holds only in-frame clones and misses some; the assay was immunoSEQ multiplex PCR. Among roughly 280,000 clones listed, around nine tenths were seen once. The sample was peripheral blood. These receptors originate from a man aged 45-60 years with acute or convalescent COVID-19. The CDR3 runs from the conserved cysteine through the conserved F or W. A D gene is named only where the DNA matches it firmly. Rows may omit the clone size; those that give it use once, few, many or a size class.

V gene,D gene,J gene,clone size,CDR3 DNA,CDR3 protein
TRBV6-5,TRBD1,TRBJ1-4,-,TGTGCCGTCCGAAGCGGGACAGGGAACGAAAAACTGTTTTTT,CAVRSGTGNEKLFF
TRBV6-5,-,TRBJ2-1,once,TGTGCCAGCAGATTGGGGGCCAATGAGCAGTTCTTC,CASRLGANEQFF
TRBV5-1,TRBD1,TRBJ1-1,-,TGCGCCAGCAGCTCCACAGGGGCCAGGAGGGCTGAAGCTTTCTTT,CASSSTGARRAEAFF
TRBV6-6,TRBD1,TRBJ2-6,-,TGTGCCGGCGGACAGGGGGTCCCTTCTGGGGCCAACGTCCTGACTTTC,CAGGQGVPSGANVLTF
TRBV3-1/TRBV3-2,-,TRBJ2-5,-,TGTGCCAGCAGCCAAGATCTAGGGGGGGCCGGTGAGACCCAGTACTTC,CASSQDLGGAGETQYF
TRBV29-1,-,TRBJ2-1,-,TGCAGCGTTGACAGGGCTGATTACAATGAGCAGTTCTTC,CSVDRADYNEQFF
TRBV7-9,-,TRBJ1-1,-,TGTGCCAGCAGAAGGGAGGTGGAAACTGAAGCTTTCTTT,CASRREVETEAFF
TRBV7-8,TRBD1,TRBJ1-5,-,TGTGCCAGCAGTTTAGACAGGGGGCAGCCCCAGCATTTT,CASSLDRGQPQHF
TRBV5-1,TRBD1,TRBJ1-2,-,TGCGCCAGCAGCTTAACAGGGGAGGAAGGCTACACCTTC,CASSLTGEEGYTF
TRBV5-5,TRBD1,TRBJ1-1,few,TGTGCCAGCAGCTTGTTACAGGGGACCACTGAAGCTTTCTTT,CASSLLQGTTEAFF
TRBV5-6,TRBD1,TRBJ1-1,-,TGTGCCAGCAGCCAAGACAGGGTGAGAGATAACACTGAAGCTTTCTTT,CASSQDRVRDNTEAFF
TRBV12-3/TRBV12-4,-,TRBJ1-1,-,TGTGCCAGCAGTTTAGGGGGGGTCACTGAAGCTTTCTTT,CASSLGGVTEAFF
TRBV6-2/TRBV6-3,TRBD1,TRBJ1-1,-,TGTGCCAGCAGTTATGGACAGGGACTGAACACTGAAGCTTTCTTT,CASSYGQGLNTEAFF
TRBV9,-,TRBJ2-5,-,TGTGCCAGCAGCGTAGATCTGAGGGAGACCCAGTACTTC,CASSVDLRETQYF
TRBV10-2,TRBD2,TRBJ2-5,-,TGCGCCAGCAGCAAGGGCCTACTAGCGGGGGTGGGTGGAGAGACCCAGTACTTC,CASSKGLLAGVGGETQYF
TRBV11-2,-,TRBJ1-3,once,TGTGCCAGCAGCTTAGACAGGAACCGGCCTGGAAACACCATATATTTT,CASSLDRNRPGNTIYF
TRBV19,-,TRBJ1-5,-,TGTGCCAGTAGTATTGCGGCCATTTATAGCAATCAGCCCCAGCATTTT,CASSIAAIYSNQPQHF
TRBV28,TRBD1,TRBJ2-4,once,TGTGCCAGCAGTCCGGGACAGGGGGCGCCGAACATTCAGTACTTC,CASSPGQGAPNIQYF
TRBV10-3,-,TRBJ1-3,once,TGTGCCATCAAAACAGCTGGAAACACCATATATTTT,CAIKTAGNTIYF
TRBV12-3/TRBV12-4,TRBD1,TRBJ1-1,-,TGTGCCAGCAACAAACCCGGACAGGATGAAGCTTTCTTT,CASNKPGQDEAFF
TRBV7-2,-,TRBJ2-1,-,TGTGCCAGCAGCCTCTACTCGGGGTGGAAGGAGGAGCAGTTCTTC,CASSLYSGWKEEQFF
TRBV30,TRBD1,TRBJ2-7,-,TGTGCCTGGACTGCCGGGACAGGGATAAACGAGCAGTACTTC,CAWTAGTGINEQYF
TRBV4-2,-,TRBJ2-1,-,TGTGCCAGCAGCCAAGTAGCGGCCGTTTCCAATGAGCAGTTCTTC,CASSQVAAVSNEQFF
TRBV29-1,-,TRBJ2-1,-,TGCAGCGCCCCTTACTACAATGAGCAGTTCTTC,CSAPYYNEQFF
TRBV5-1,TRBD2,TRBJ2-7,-,TGCGCCAGCAGCTCTAGCGGGGCCCGCTACGAGCAGTACTTC,CASSSSGARYEQYF
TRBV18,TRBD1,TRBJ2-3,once,TGTGCCAGCTCCCCCGGGACAGGGAGGGGAGATACGCAGTATTTT,CASSPGTGRGDTQYF
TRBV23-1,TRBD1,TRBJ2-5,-,TGCGCCAGCAGTCAATCACGGACAGGGTCGGGAGAGACCCAGTACTTC,CASSQSRTGSGETQYF
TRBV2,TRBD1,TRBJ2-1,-,TGTGCCACGGGACAGGGCGGTGAGCAGTTCTTC,CATGQGGEQFF
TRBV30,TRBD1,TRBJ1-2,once,TGTGCCTGGAGCAAGGACAGGTTATCCCATGGCTACACCTTC,CAWSKDRLSHGYTF
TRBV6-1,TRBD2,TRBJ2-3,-,TGTGCCAGCAGTGAGTCTAGCGGGGCAACAGATACGCAGTATTTT,CASSESSGATDTQYF
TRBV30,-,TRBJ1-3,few,TGTGCCTGGAGTACAGGGGGAAACACCATATATTTT,CAWSTGGNTIYF
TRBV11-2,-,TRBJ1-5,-,TGTGCCAGCAGCTTATGGGCAGGATCGGGCAATCAGCCCCAGCATTTT,CASSLWAGSGNQPQHF
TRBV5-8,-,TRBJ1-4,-,TGTGCCAGCAGGGTGGGTCTGCGGAGCGGTGAAAAACTGTTTTTT,CASRVGLRSGEKLFF
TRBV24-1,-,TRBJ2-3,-,TGTGCCACCAGTGATTCAGGGGCAGGGTATGGGTCAGATACGCAGTATTTT,CATSDSGAGYGSDTQYF
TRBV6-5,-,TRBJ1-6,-,TGTGCCAGCATTATCGCGGATAATTCACCCCTCCACTTT,CASIIADNSPLHF
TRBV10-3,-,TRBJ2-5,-,TGTGCCATCCGTGCGGGGCAAGAGACCCAGTACTTC,CAIRAGQETQYF
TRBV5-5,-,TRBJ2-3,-,TGTGCCAGCAGCTTGTTGTCTCGCGTTACAGATACGCAGTATTTT,CASSLLSRVTDTQYF
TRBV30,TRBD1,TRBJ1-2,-,TGTGCCTGGAGTATCAGGGGGCTTGGCTACACCTTC,CAWSIRGLGYTF
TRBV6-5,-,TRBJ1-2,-,TGTGCCAGCAGAGGAGGACAGACAAACTATGGCTACACCTTC,CASRGGQTNYGYTF
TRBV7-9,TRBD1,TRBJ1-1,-,TGTGCCAGCAGCCCGGGACAGTTGAACACTGAAGCTTTCTTT,CASSPGQLNTEAFF
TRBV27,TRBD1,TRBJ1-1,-,TGTGCCAGCAGTTCTATACAGGGGGACACTGAAGCTTTCTTT,CASSSIQGDTEAFF
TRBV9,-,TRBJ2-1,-,TGTGCCAGCAGCGTAGGGGTGGGGAGCTCCTACAATGAGCAGTTCTTC,CASSVGVGSSYNEQFF
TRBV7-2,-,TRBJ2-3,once,TGTGCCAGCAGCTTAGCGGGGCGCACAGATACGCAGTATTTT,CASSLAGRTDTQYF
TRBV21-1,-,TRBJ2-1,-,TGTGCCAGCAGCACGGCGACAGGCTCCTACAATGAGCAGTTCTTC,CASSTATGSYNEQFF
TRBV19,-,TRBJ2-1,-,TGTGCCAGTAGGAGCAGGGGTGAGCAGTTCTTC,CASRSRGEQFF